Shown below are 13 T cell receptor beta chains from a single sample sequenced in a study of blood T cell repertoires in COVID-19. Produced via immunoSEQ multiplex PCR; TCRdb's table is partial and in-frame only. The profile covers about 670,000 clones, with around 89% appearing a single time and roughly 0.25% taken by the ten largest. Sample: peripheral blood. The receptors come from a woman aged 18-29 years with acute or convalescent COVID-19.

This clone was observed a few times. The chain recombines TRBV12-5 with TRBJ1-2, with a weak D call TRBD1 (5 bases). The CDR3 extends over 12 amino acids. CDR1 is LGHNT and CDR2 is FRNRAP in the germline V gene. V dropped 1 base and J dropped 10 bases, with 10 bases sitting between them. The CDR3 is CASGLGRGPYTF. The CDR3 coding sequence is TGTGCTAGTGGTTTGGGGAGGGGACCCTACACCTTC.

The genes are TRBV2 and TRBJ1-1; D not certain. This CDR3 contains 14 residues. Germline V gene lookup returns CDR1 SNHLY and CDR2 FYNNEI. The V and J ends lost 2 bases and 11 bases respectively, with 18 bases between them. CDR3 sequence: CASSELGGSGGAFF. CDR3 sequence (DNA): TGTGCCAGCAGTGAATTGGGCGGCAGCGGAGGGGCTTTCTTT.

The chain recombines TRBV10-2 with TRBJ2-7; 9 bases fit TRBD2. Germline CDR1 reads WSHSY; CDR2 reads SAAADI. The CDR3 runs 15 residues. The V and J ends lost 4 bases and 6 bases, in that order; junction bases with no gene match: 10. CDR3 nucleotide sequence: TGCGCCAGCAGTGGGATAGCGGGGGCCGGTATCGAGCAGTACTTC. Translated: CASSGIAGAGIEQYF.

This clone was seen a few times. V gene TRBV10-3 combines with J gene TRBJ1-2; TRBD1 matches at 8 bases. This CDR3 spans 17 amino acids. Per the germline V gene, CDR1 is ENHRY and CDR2 is SYGVKD. The trim removed 7 bases at V and 2 bases at J, leaving 15 bases unmatched. The CDR3: CAITALAPRTGNYGYTF. For the CDR3, the DNA is TGTGCCATCACCGCCCTGGCACCCCGGACAGGGAACTATGGCTACACCTTC.

The chain recombines TRBV19 with TRBJ2-2, with D possibly matching TRBD2 (6 bases). V was cut by 0 bases and J by 6 bases, with 11 bases left in between. Per germline, CDR1 LNHDA and CDR2 SQIVND (reference sequence). This CDR3 contains 15 residues. The CDR3 nucleotides read TGTGCCAGTAGTATAGATCAGTCGGGGGCCGGGGAGCTGTTTTTT. Amino acid sequence: CASSIDQSGAGELFF.

The CDR3 sequence is CASRGITGANYGYTF. CDR3 sequence (DNA): TGTGCCAGCAGGGGGATAACAGGAGCTAACTATGGCTACACCTTC. The chain joins TRBV3-1 (or the pseudogene TRBV3-2) to TRBJ1-2; D is possibly TRBD1 (5 bases). The CDR3 length is 15 residues. V was trimmed by 6 bases and J by 0 bases, leaving 14 bases between them. The V gene's germline CDR1 is LGHDT and CDR2 YNNKEL (reference sequence).

This chain uses TRBV7-2 with TRBJ1-4; the match to TRBD1 covers 8 bases. Trimming at V came to 5 bases and at J to 6 bases, leaving 8 bases not matched to a gene. Germline V gene lookup returns CDR1 SGHTA and CDR2 FQGNSA. The CDR3 covers 15 residues. The CDR3 coding sequence is TGTGCCAGCAGCCTGTTGGGACAGGCGGATGAAAAACTGTTTTTT. This gives the protein CASSLLGQADEKLFF.

The V call is TRBV5-1, the J call TRBJ2-6, with 9 bases identical to TRBD1. This CDR3 region has 17 residues. V shed 2 bases and J 0 bases; nucleotides not matched to a gene: 3. The germline gives CDR1 SGHRS, CDR2 YFSETQ. The CDR3 DNA reads as TGCGCCAGCAGCTTTGGGACAGGGAGCTCTGGGGCCAACGTCCTGACTTTC. Its translation: CASSFGTGSSGANVLTF.

The chain employs TRBV7-9 and TRBJ1-6; 7 nucleotides agree with TRBD1. This CDR3 spans 15 amino acids. Losses at the gene ends were 1 base for V and 5 bases for J; bases not matched to a gene: 2. CDR1 and CDR2 (germline): SEHNR, FQNEAQ (reference sequence). The CDR3 bases are TGTGCCAGCAGCTTAGGGACAGGCAATAATTCACCCCTCCACTTT. Its protein product is CASSLGTGNNSPLHF.

The chain links TRBV19 to TRBJ1-5; a possible D gene is TRBD1 (5 bases). V lost 4 bases and J lost 1, with 20 bases in between. Germline-derived CDR1 and CDR2 are LNHDA and SQIVND (reference sequence). There are 18 residues in the CDR3. CDR3 sequence reads: CASSTPVATGRSNQPQHF. The CDR3 region has the DNA TGTGCCAGTAGTACCCCAGTGGCAACAGGCCGGAGCAATCAGCCCCAGCATTTT.

DNA for the CDR3: TGCGCCAGCAGCCAATCCCTTCCAGGAACCGCCTACGAGCAGTACTTC. It yields the protein CASSQSLPGTAYEQYF. The chain links TRBV4-3 to TRBJ2-7; D remains ambiguous. Between the trimmed V and J ends, which lost 2 bases and 2 bases, there was a span of 16 bases. CDR1 is LGHNA, CDR2 YSLEER, per germline. The CDR3 is made up of 16 amino acids.

The J gene is TRBJ2-3, the V gene TRBV5-5; 10 nucleotides agree with TRBD2. Trimming removed 4 bases from V and 6 bases from J; junction bases left unmatched: 14. This CDR3 has 17 amino acids. Germline lookup yields CDR1 SGHKS and CDR2 YYEKEE (reference sequence). In nucleotides, the CDR3 is TGTGCCAGCAGCCCCATGGGGGCTAGCGGGGGAGGGGATACGCAGTATTTT. Translation gives CASSPMGASGGGDTQYF.

The chain couples TRBV6-5 to TRBJ2-7; 7 bases are a match to TRBD1. CDR3 length: 13 residues. The junction had 12 bases not matched to a gene; V was cut back by 10 bases and J by 6 bases. The germline V gene has CDR1 MNHEY and CDR2 SVGAGI. The CDR3, as DNA: TGTGCCACTTCCCCCCCGACAGGGCCCGAGCAGTACTTC. It is translated as CATSPPTGPEQYF.